What follows are 20 T cell receptor beta chains derived from one specimen sequenced in a study of tumor-infiltrating lymphocytes in localized non-small cell lung cancer. Clones were sequenced by immunoSEQ multiplex PCR, and TCRdb holds only the in-frame ones, with some missing. The sample consists of more than 6,000 clones, 70% to 85% of them appearing once. Source material: lung tumor tissue. Receptor source: a human donor with non-small cell lung cancer.

The chain's CDR3 is CASRLKPDFLSSYEQYF. The CDR3 coding sequence is TGTGCAAGTCGCTTAAAACCGGACTTTCTAAGCTCCTACGAGCAGTACTTC. This sequence joins TRBV12-2 and TRBJ2-7; TRBD2 reflects the table's D call only, with no check against the DNA. TRBV12-2 is a listed pseudogene. The length of the CDR3 is 17 residues.

Here the CDR3 DNA reads TGTGCCAGTAGTTCCCCGGGCAACTCCTACGAGCAGTACTTC. Translating it yields CASSSPGNSYEQYF. This chain connects TRBV19 to TRBJ2-7; D not resolved. This CDR3 is built from 14 residues. CDR1 LNHDA and CDR2 SQIVND come from the germline V gene (reference sequence). V was pared by 5 bases and J by 0 bases, with 11 bases between.

The J gene is TRBJ2-2, the V gene TRBV7-2; 10 nucleotides align to TRBD2. Germline CDR1 is SGHTA and CDR2 is FQGNSA. The CDR3 consists of 17 residues. V shed 4 bases and J 4 bases; nucleotides not matched to a gene: 9. CDR3 loop: CASSYQGTSALTGELFF. CDR3 DNA: TGTGCCAGCAGCTATCAAGGGACTAGCGCGCTCACCGGGGAGCTGTTTTTT.

V usage is TRBV7-9 and J usage is TRBJ1-3; D might be TRBD1 (5 bases). V lost 6 bases and J lost 0, with 9 bases in between. The germline V gene has CDR1 SEHNR and CDR2 FQNEAQ (reference sequence). The CDR3 covers 14 residues. This CDR3 is CASRWGPSGNTIYF. In nucleotides, the CDR3 is TGTGCCAGCAGGTGGGGCCCCTCTGGAAACACCATATATTTT.

The chain couples TRBV9 to TRBJ2-2; TRBD2 aligns across 8 bases. In germline, CDR1 is SGDLS, CDR2 YYNGEE. V lost 0 bases to trimming and J lost 7 bases; unmatched junction nucleotides: 8. The CDR3 sequence is 16 residues long. CDR3 region: CASSVEPGGINGELFF. The CDR3 DNA is TGTGCCAGCAGCGTAGAACCGGGGGGGATAAACGGGGAGCTGTTTTTT. The entire variable domain, with the rest obtained from reference TRBV9 and TRBJ2-2, is as follows: DSGVTQTPKHLITATGQRVTLRCSPRSGDLSVYWYQQSLDQGLQFLIQYYNGEERAKGNILERFSAQQFPDLHSELNLSSLELGDSALYFCASSVEPGGINGELFFGEGSRLTVL.

In its sample, this clone was seen once. This chain links TRBV7-9 with TRBJ1-2, with 7 bases lining up with TRBD1. Germline V gene data show CDR1 as SEHNR and CDR2 as FQNEAQ (reference sequence). V trimming: 2 bases; J trimming: 6 bases; junction bases outside the gene matches: 0. The CDR3 is 12 amino acids. CDR3 residues: CASSLTGDGYTF. The CDR3 DNA reads as TGTGCCAGCAGCTTAACAGGGGATGGCTACACCTTC.

The J gene is TRBJ2-7, the V gene TRBV5-1; 12 bases are shared with TRBD2. The germline CDR1 and CDR2 sequences are SGHRS and YFSETQ. The CDR3 has 15 residues. Trimming took 4 bases from V and 2 from J; bases not matched to a gene: 4. CDR3 protein: CASSLRTSGAYEQYF. The CDR3 DNA is TGCGCCAGCAGCCTTCGGACTAGCGGGGCCTACGAGCAGTACTTC.

This clone occurred once. The rearrangement links TRBV7-9 to TRBJ2-3; a weak D match, TRBD2 (6 bases). The V gene's germline CDR1 is SEHNR and CDR2 FQNEAQ (reference sequence). CDR3 length: 17 amino acids. With 5 bases removed from V and 3 bases from J, the gap between germline ends came to 21 bases. This CDR3 reads CASSIVQLARMTDTQYF. In DNA, the CDR3 is TGTGCCAGCAGCATAGTCCAGCTAGCGAGAATGACAGATACGCAGTATTTT.

This chain connects TRBV6-5 to TRBJ1-2; 9 nucleotides align to TRBD1. This CDR3 has 14 residues. Germline lookup yields CDR1 MNHEY and CDR2 SVGAGI. V gave up 6 bases and J gave up 5 bases; unmatched junction bases: 7. This CDR3 is CASSQMGQGYGYTF. In DNA, the CDR3 is TGTGCCAGCAGCCAAATGGGACAGGGATATGGCTACACCTTC.

The chain joins TRBV7-6 to TRBJ1-1; maybe TRBD1 (6 bases). V was pared by 5 bases and J by 6 bases, with 19 bases between. This CDR3 spans 15 amino acids. Germline CDR1 SGHVS, CDR2 FNYEAQ. This chain's CDR3 is CASSLRGGLVAEAFF. The CDR3 coding sequence is TGTGCCAGCAGCCTTAGGGGGGGCCTGGTAGCTGAAGCTTTCTTT.

This clone was seen only a few times. CDR3 residues: CASRDRTIQYF. CDR3 bases: TGTGCCAGTAGGGACAGGACCATTCAGTACTTC. The V gene is TRBV19, the J gene TRBJ2-4; TRBD1 agrees at 7 bases. The CDR3 extends over 11 amino acids. The germline V gene encodes CDR1 LNHDA and CDR2 SQIVND (reference sequence). Trimming removed 6 bases from V and 9 bases from J; junction bases left unmatched: 2.

In this sample, this clone turned up a few times. This rearrangement joins TRBV5-5 to TRBJ1-1, with D possibly TRBD1 on 5 matching bases. V dropped 4 bases and J dropped 1 base, with 8 bases sitting between them. The CDR3 totals 13 residues. Germline V gene sequence: CDR1 SGHKS, CDR2 YYEKEE (reference sequence). The CDR3 here is CASSHGGNTEAFF. The DNA for the CDR3 is TGTGCCAGCAGCCATGGGGGGAACACTGAAGCTTTCTTT.

The V and J genes are TRBV5-1 and TRBJ2-7; 10 bases fit TRBD2. The CDR3 is made up of 14 amino acids. Trimming cost V 4 bases and J 3 bases; bases outside gene matches: 4. CDR1 SGHRS and CDR2 YFSETQ come from the germline V gene. The DNA for the CDR3 is TGCGCCAGCAGCCGTCGGACTAGCGGCTACGAGCAGTACTTC. This gives the protein CASSRRTSGYEQYF.

The J gene is TRBJ2-1, the V gene TRBV28, with D perhaps TRBD1 (6 bases). The V gene lost 6 bases and the J gene lost 0 bases, with 12 bases spanning the gap. Germline loops: CDR1 MDHEN, CDR2 SYDVKM. This CDR3 has 15 amino acids. CDR3 sequence (DNA): TGTGCCAGCAGCCCAGACAGGAGCTCCTACAATGAGCAGTTCTTC. This encodes CASSPDRSSYNEQFF.

In nucleotides, the CDR3 is TGCGCCAGCAGTTTGCCGGAGCCCTACAATGAGCAGTTCTTC. Protein product: CASSLPEPYNEQFF. This rearrangement joins TRBV5-1 to TRBJ2-1; D gene unclear. V lost 5 bases, J lost 2 bases, and 11 bases lay in between. The CDR3 contains 14 residues. The germline V gene encodes CDR1 SGHRS and CDR2 YFSETQ. The whole variable domain, filled in from reference TRBV5-1 and TRBJ2-1, reads KAGVTQTPRYLIKTRGQQVTLSCSPISGHRSVSWYQQTPGQGLQFLFEYFSETQRNKGNFPGRFSGRQFSNSRSEMNVSTLELGDSALYLCASSLPEPYNEQFFGPGTRLTVL.

The chain has TRBV2 and TRBJ2-5, with 12 bases aligning to TRBD1. The J call may be faulty, since TRBJ2-7 better matches the DNA end. The length of the CDR3 is 15 residues. CDR1 is SNHLY and CDR2 is FYNNEI in the germline V gene. The CDR3: CASSEGTGGIYEQYF. CDR3 nucleotide sequence: TGTGCCAGCAGTGAGGGGACAGGGGGCATCTACGAGCAGTACTTC.

This chain uses TRBV6-6 with TRBJ2-7; 7 bases match TRBD1. Trimming removed 8 bases from V and 3 bases from J; junction bases left unmatched: 13. Germline V gene sequence: CDR1 MNHNY, CDR2 SVGAGI (reference sequence). This CDR3 has 15 amino acids. As DNA, the CDR3 is TGTGCCAGCCTCAAAGCCGACAGGGAACTCTACGAGCAGTACTTC. Its protein product is CASLKADRELYEQYF.

V is TRBV4-3 and J is TRBJ2-3; 8 bases agree with TRBD1. The CDR3 totals 15 residues. V gave up 4 bases and J gave up 6 bases; unmatched junction bases: 9. CDR1 and CDR2 from the germline V gene are LGHNA and YSLEER. CDR3 residues: CASSREGQVGDTQYF. In DNA, the CDR3 is TGCGCCAGCAGCCGAGAGGGACAGGTTGGGGATACGCAGTATTTT.

This rearrangement joins TRBV6-5 to TRBJ1-2; the D is unclear. Germline V gene sequence: CDR1 MNHEY, CDR2 SVGAGI. The V gene lost 0 bases and the J gene lost 7 bases, with 3 bases spanning the gap. The CDR3 totals 11 residues. The CDR3 here is CASSYSIGYTF. The CDR3 DNA reads TGTGCCAGCAGTTACTCGATTGGCTACACCTTC.

The DNA of the CDR3 is TGTGCCAGCAGCCAACCAAATCAAGGGGCCTGGCGTAATTCACCCCTCCACTTT. As protein: CASSQPNQGAWRNSPLHF. V is TRBV4-2 and J is TRBJ1-6; TRBD1 might be the D (5 bases). Trimming shortened V by 2 bases and J by 6 bases, and 20 bases separated the two germline ends. Germline V gene lookup returns CDR1 LGHNA and CDR2 YNFKEQ. The CDR3 loop spans 18 amino acids.